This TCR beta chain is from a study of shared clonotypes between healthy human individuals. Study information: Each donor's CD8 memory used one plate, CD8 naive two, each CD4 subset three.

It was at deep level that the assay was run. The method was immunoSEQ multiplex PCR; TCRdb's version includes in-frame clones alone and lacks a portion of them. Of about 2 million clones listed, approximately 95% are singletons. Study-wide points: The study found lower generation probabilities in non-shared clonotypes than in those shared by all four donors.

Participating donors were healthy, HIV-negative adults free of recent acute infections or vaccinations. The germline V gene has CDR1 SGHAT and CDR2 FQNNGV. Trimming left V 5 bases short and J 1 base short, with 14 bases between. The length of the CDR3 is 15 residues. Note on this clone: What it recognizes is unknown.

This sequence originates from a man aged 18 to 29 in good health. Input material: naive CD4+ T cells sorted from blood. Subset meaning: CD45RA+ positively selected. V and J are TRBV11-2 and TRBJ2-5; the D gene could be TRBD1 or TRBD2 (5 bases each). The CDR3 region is CASSPTLGAQETQYF. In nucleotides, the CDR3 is TGTGCCAGCAGCCCTACTCTCGGGGCCCAAGAGACCCAGTACTTC.